These 14 T cell receptor beta chains came from one sample sequenced in a study of OX40 agonist ivuxolimab in advanced cancers. Sequencing used immunoSEQ multiplex PCR; TCRdb keeps in-frame clones, though not all of them. In the table there are around 100,000 clones, roughly 95% of which are singletons. Material: CD4+ or CD8+ T cells sorted from blood, obtained in a trial of the OX40 agonist ivuxolimab. Receptors were obtained from an adult with an advanced solid tumor such as melanoma, head and neck, liver or kidney cancer.

CDR3 in amino acids: CASSPGGGDEQYF. CDR3 nucleotides: TGCGCCAGCAGCCCGGGAGGTGGAGACGAGCAGTACTTC. V is TRBV5-1 and J is TRBJ2-7, with 7 nucleotides matching TRBD2. The CDR3 has 13 residues. Germline lookup yields CDR1 SGHRS and CDR2 YFSETQ. V was clipped by 4 bases and J by 5 bases; unmatched bases: 6.

The chain joins TRBV4-1 to TRBJ1-1, with 7 bases aligning to TRBD1. CDR1 is MGHRA and CDR2 is YSYEKL in the germline V gene. CDR3 length: 16 residues. V was clipped by 1 base and J by 3 bases; unmatched bases: 8. The CDR3, as DNA: TGCGCCAGCAGCCAAGGTACAGGGGCCGAGGACACTGAAGCTTTCTTT. The encoded protein is CASSQGTGAEDTEAFF.

J is TRBJ1-2 and V is TRBV29-1; no definite D call. V lost 0 bases, J lost 6 bases, and 11 bases lay in between. Germline-derived CDR1 and CDR2 are SQVTM and ANQGSEA. This CDR3 is 13 amino acids long. CDR3 sequence: CSVEDLWRDGYTF. The DNA of the CDR3 is TGCAGCGTTGAAGATCTATGGAGGGATGGCTACACCTTC.

The chain is built from TRBV7-2 and TRBJ2-5, with 7 bases identical to TRBD2. Germline V gene sequence: CDR1 SGHTA, CDR2 FQGNSA. With 2 bases clipped from V and 1 base from J, the junction kept 1 base outside the gene matches. The CDR3 has 14 residues. The CDR3 nucleotides read TGTGCCAGCAGCTTATCTAGCGGCCAAGAGACCCAGTACTTC. Translating it yields CASSLSSGQETQYF.

The chain is built from TRBV9 and TRBJ2-5; 9 nucleotides line up with TRBD1. Germline V gene sequence: CDR1 SGDLS, CDR2 YYNGEE. The length of the CDR3 is 16 residues. The V and J ends lost 4 bases and 0 bases, in that order; junction bases with no gene match: 7. The CDR3 protein is CASSLDRGSYQETQYF. The CDR3 DNA sequence: TGTGCCAGCAGCCTTGACAGGGGGTCGTACCAAGAGACCCAGTACTTC.

This chain uses TRBV5-6 with TRBJ2-1; the D is unclear. Trimming left V 0 bases short and J 5 bases short, with 12 bases between. In germline, CDR1 is SGHDT, CDR2 YYEEEE. The CDR3 length is 15 residues. This CDR3 reads CASSLAGTRDNEQFF. CDR3 nucleotide sequence: TGTGCCAGCAGCTTGGCCGGTACCCGCGACAATGAGCAGTTCTTC.

V gene TRBV23-1 combines with J gene TRBJ2-2; D is perhaps TRBD1 (6 bases). TRBV23-1 belongs to the ORF category, with a function that is uncertain. The germline V and J ends were trimmed by 2 bases and 6 bases, with 10 bases remaining between them. CDR3 size: 14 residues. The CDR3 here is CASSQPDRPGELFF. CDR3 bases: TGCGCCAGCAGTCAACCGGACAGACCCGGGGAGCTGTTTTTT.

This clone is a singleton in its sample. V usage is TRBV6-6 and J usage is TRBJ2-7; D unresolved. The V gene's germline CDR1 is MNHNY and CDR2 SVGAGI (reference sequence). V gave up 0 bases and J gave up 3 bases, with 12 bases separating them. The CDR3 covers 15 residues. The CDR3 here is CASSYSRDFNYEQYF. The CDR3 bases are TGTGCCAGCAGTTACTCAAGGGATTTCAACTACGAGCAGTACTTC.

The chain employs TRBV9 and TRBJ2-5, with TRBD2 as a possible D gene (7 bases). Trimming removed 0 bases at V and 5 bases at J, with 14 bases between. The germline CDR1 and CDR2 sequences are SGDLS and YYNGEE. The CDR3 is 15 amino acids. The CDR3 reads CASSVAGGAGETQYF. CDR3 sequence (DNA): TGTGCCAGCAGCGTAGCTGGGGGGGCGGGGGAGACCCAGTACTTC.

V gene TRBV19 combines with J gene TRBJ1-1, with unresolved D. The V gene lost 3 bases and the J gene lost 3 bases, with 8 bases spanning the gap. The CDR3 runs to 13 residues. Per germline, CDR1 LNHDA and CDR2 SQIVND (reference sequence). CDR3: CASSIQAHTEAFF. CDR3 coding DNA: TGTGCCAGTAGTATCCAGGCTCACACTGAAGCTTTCTTT.

The chain couples TRBV28 to TRBJ2-1, with D possibly matching TRBD2 (6 bases). The CDR3 loop spans 14 amino acids. V lost 4 bases and J 2 bases, leaving 9 bases between the germline ends. The germline V gene has CDR1 MDHEN and CDR2 SYDVKM. The CDR3 spells CASSSGRTYNEQFF. CDR3 sequence (DNA): TGTGCCAGCAGTTCCGGGAGAACCTACAATGAGCAGTTCTTC.

The chain uses TRBV10-2 and TRBJ1-2; no definite D call. V was trimmed by 1 base and J by 2 bases, leaving 5 bases between them. Looked up from germline, CDR1 is WSHSY and CDR2 is SAAADI. The CDR3 is 13 amino acids. CDR3 amino acids: CASSEYGNYGYTF. CDR3 DNA sequence: TGCGCCAGCAGTGAGTACGGAAACTATGGCTACACCTTC.

V usage is TRBV7-9 and J usage is TRBJ2-2; possible D gene TRBD2, 5 bases. Trimming left V 2 bases short and J 8 bases short, with 12 bases between. CDR3 length: 14 residues. Germline lookup yields CDR1 SEHNR and CDR2 FQNEAQ (reference sequence). The CDR3 region has the DNA TGTGCCAGCAGCTTAAGCTACGGGAATGGGGAGCTGTTTTTT. Its protein product is CASSLSYGNGELFF.

Turning to this clone: Other nucleotide sequences in the sample specify the same CDR3. V usage is TRBV11-2 and J usage is TRBJ2-3, with D hard to call. CDR3 length: 12 amino acids. Looked up from germline, CDR1 is SGHAT and CDR2 is FQNNGV. Trimming took 4 bases from V and 3 from J, leaving 5 bases between them. This chain's CDR3 is CASSSLTDTQYF. For the CDR3, the DNA is TGTGCCAGCAGCTCTCTTACAGATACGCAGTATTTT.